These 29 T cell receptor beta chains were sequenced from one sample in a study of blood T cell repertoires in COVID-19. TCRdb's table, derived via immunoSEQ multiplex PCR, lists solely in-frame clones and lacks some. The data hold some 250,000 clones, with about four fifths observed a single time. Specimen: peripheral blood. The receptors derive from a woman aged 18-29 years with acute or convalescent COVID-19.

This clone was recorded a few times. The DNA of the CDR3 is TGTGCCAGCAGCTACAGGGGGATTGGCTACGAGCAGTACTTC. Translated, it gives CASSYRGIGYEQYF. The gene calls are TRBV7-2 and TRBJ2-7; TRBD1 matches at 8 bases. V lost 4 bases and J lost 3; bases outside the gene matches: 5. CDR1 and CDR2 from the germline V gene are SGHTA and FQGNSA. The CDR3 contains 14 residues.

The chain couples TRBV6-5 to TRBJ1-1; TRBD1 matches at 8 bases. The V segment lost 8 bases and the J segment 1 base; nucleotides outside the gene matches: 9. The CDR3 is 15 residues long. Germline-derived CDR1 and CDR2 are MNHEY and SVGAGI. In DNA, the CDR3 is TGTGCCAGCCAGGGGGCGTCATCCCAGAACACTGAAGCTTTCTTT. Its protein is CASQGASSQNTEAFF.

The rearrangement uses TRBV19 and TRBJ2-1; TRBD1 matches at 8 bases. With 4 bases clipped from V and 7 bases from J, the junction kept 3 bases outside the gene matches. Germline CDR1 and CDR2: LNHDA and SQIVND (reference sequence). The CDR3 spans 13 residues. The CDR3 loop is CASSTDRENEQFF. The CDR3 DNA is TGTGCCAGTAGTACGGACAGGGAAAATGAGCAGTTCTTC.

This chain connects TRBV28 to TRBJ2-1, with 9 bases aligning to TRBD2. Trimming at V came to 6 bases and at J to 4 bases, leaving 7 bases not matched to a gene. CDR1 is MDHEN and CDR2 is SYDVKM in the germline V gene. CDR3 length equals 15 residues. CDR3 region: CASSPSSGVYNEQFF. The CDR3 DNA is TGTGCCAGCAGCCCCTCTAGCGGGGTGTACAATGAGCAGTTCTTC.

The V and J genes are TRBV6-2 or TRBV6-3 and TRBJ2-1, with D perhaps matching TRBD2 (6 bases). Germline CDR1 MNHEY, CDR2 SVGEGT. This CDR3 region has 12 residues. With 6 bases removed from V and 12 bases from J, the gap between germline ends came to 15 bases. The CDR3 region has the DNA TGTGCCAGCAGCCCCCGGAGGGGAGCGCAGTTCTTC. Protein sequence: CASSPRRGAQFF.

This chain connects TRBV6-5 to TRBJ1-5; TRBD1 is a possible D gene (5 bases). Germline CDR1 is MNHEY and CDR2 is SVGAGI. Trimming stripped 7 bases from V and 2 bases from J, with 12 bases between. This CDR3 spans 14 amino acids. CDR3 in DNA: TGTGCCAGCAACCATGGGGGGGGCAATCAGCCCCAGCATTTT. Amino acids: CASNHGGGNQPQHF.

This chain uses TRBV5-6 with TRBJ2-1, with 15 bases matching TRBD2. The CDR3 runs to 16 residues. Losses at the gene ends were 4 bases for V and 4 bases for J; bases not matched to a gene: 3. The germline V gene has CDR1 SGHDT and CDR2 YYEEEE. The CDR3 here is CASSQGLAGGYNEQFF. DNA for the CDR3: TGTGCCAGCAGCCAGGGACTAGCGGGAGGTTACAATGAGCAGTTCTTC. Full variable domain (outside the CDR3, taken from reference TRBV5-6 and TRBJ2-1): DAGVTQSPTHLIKTRGQQVTLRCSPKSGHDTVSWYQQALGQGPQFIFQYYEEEERQRGNFPDRFSGHQFPNYSSELNVNALLLGDSALYLCASSQGLAGGYNEQFFGPGTRLTVL.

This chain connects TRBV20-1 to TRBJ1-1; D may be TRBD1 (5 bases). Germline V gene lookup returns CDR1 DFQATT and CDR2 SNEGSKA (reference sequence). The V and J ends lost 3 bases and 0 bases respectively, with 8 bases between them. The CDR3 consists of 13 residues. CDR3 nucleotide sequence: TGCAGTGCTAGTAGGGGTTTGAACACTGAAGCTTTCTTT. This translates into CSASRGLNTEAFF.

This chain links TRBV7-2 with TRBJ2-3, with 9 bases lining up with TRBD2. The CDR3 extends over 15 amino acids. With 6 bases clipped from V and 2 bases from J, the junction kept 6 bases outside the gene matches. Looked up from germline, CDR1 is SGHTA and CDR2 is FQGNSA. The CDR3: CASRAGGPFTDTQYF. For the CDR3, the DNA is TGTGCCAGCAGGGCGGGAGGGCCATTCACAGATACGCAGTATTTT.

This clone was recorded a few times. The chain carries TRBV3-1 (or the pseudogene TRBV3-2) and TRBJ1-3; unclear D gene. V was trimmed by 1 base and J by 0 bases, leaving 7 bases between them. Germline CDR1 and CDR2: LGHDT and YNNKEL (reference sequence). The CDR3 sequence is 15 residues long. The CDR3, as DNA: TGTGCCAGCAGCCAAGGCGGGAGCTCTGGAAACACCATATATTTT. Translating gives CASSQGGSSGNTIYF.

This clone showed up just a few times. The chain employs TRBV3-1 (or the pseudogene TRBV3-2) and TRBJ1-5; D ambiguous. The CDR3 has 14 amino acids. Trimming left V 4 bases short and J 1 base short, with 8 bases between. Per germline, CDR1 LGHDT and CDR2 YNNKEL (reference sequence). The DNA of the CDR3 is TGTGCCAGCAGCCTTGGGGAGAGCAATCAGCCCCAGCATTTT. Translating gives CASSLGESNQPQHF.

The sample holds one count of this clone. The chain has TRBV10-3 and TRBJ2-5, with D possibly TRBD1 on 5 matching bases. The CDR3 length is 13 residues. V was cut by 2 bases and J by 1 base, with 5 bases left in between. Germline V lookup: CDR1 ENHRY, CDR2 SYGVKD. The CDR3 reads CAISEDSQETQYF. The CDR3 coding sequence is TGTGCCATCAGTGAGGACAGCCAAGAGACCCAGTACTTC.

This chain joins TRBV4-3 and TRBJ2-1; 10 positions agree with TRBD2. CDR3 size: 15 residues. Unmatched junction bases numbered 3, after V lost 3 bases and J lost 4 bases. Germline lookup yields CDR1 LGHNA and CDR2 YSLEER. This CDR3 reads CASSHRTSGYNEQFF. For the CDR3, the DNA is TGCGCCAGCAGCCACCGGACTAGCGGATACAATGAGCAGTTCTTC.

The genes are TRBV9 and TRBJ2-5; 7 positions agree with TRBD2. Germline assignment: CDR1 SGDLS and CDR2 YYNGEE. Germline trimming cut 4 bases from V and 5 bases from J; bases unmatched to any gene: 8. This CDR3 spans 14 amino acids. CDR3 sequence (DNA): TGTGCCAGCAGCCCCCTTGGCGGGAGCGAGACCCAGTACTTC. This sequence encodes CASSPLGGSETQYF.

V and J are TRBV27 and TRBJ2-7, with 9 bases fitting TRBD2. Germline-derived CDR1 and CDR2 are MNHEY and SMNVEV (reference sequence). V shed 5 bases, J shed 4 bases, and the junction held 9 bases outside the gene matches. The CDR3 is 15 residues long. CDR3 nucleotides: TGTGCCAGCAGTCCCCCTAGCGGGATCGGGTACGAGCAGTACTTC. It specifies CASSPPSGIGYEQYF.

This chain links TRBV5-4 with TRBJ1-3, with 9 bases identical to TRBD1. The V and J ends lost 1 base and 4 bases, in that order; junction bases with no gene match: 6. Germline V gives CDR1 SGHNT, CDR2 YYREEE (reference sequence). The CDR3 is made up of 16 amino acids. The CDR3 region is CASSLTGGAGGNTIYF. The CDR3 DNA sequence: TGTGCCAGCAGCTTGACAGGGGGCGCGGGAGGAAACACCATATATTTT.

V is TRBV6-2 or TRBV6-3 and J is TRBJ2-7; 11 bases are shared with TRBD1. The CDR3 runs 15 residues. The V gene end was trimmed by 2 bases and the J gene end by 4 bases; junction bases not matched to a gene: 4. CDR1 and CDR2 (germline): MNHEY, SVGEGT. The chain's CDR3 is CASSYAGTGGYEQYF. The CDR3 DNA is TGTGCCAGCAGTTACGCAGGGACAGGGGGTTACGAGCAGTACTTC.

The J gene is TRBJ2-7, the V gene TRBV2; tentative D call: TRBD1 (5 bases). V was cut by 0 bases and J by 2 bases, with 11 bases left in between. Germline lookup yields CDR1 SNHLY and CDR2 FYNNEI. This CDR3 region has 15 residues. CDR3 region: CASSEAGVWTYEQYF. The CDR3 nucleotides are TGTGCCAGCAGTGAAGCAGGGGTTTGGACCTACGAGCAGTACTTC.

V gene TRBV28 combines with J gene TRBJ2-1; D possibly corresponds to TRBD2 (6 bases). This CDR3 is 13 amino acids long. Germline CDR1 is MDHEN and CDR2 is SYDVKM. Trimming pared 6 bases from V and 7 bases from J, leaving 13 bases between. The chain's CDR3 is CASRLPGVNEQFF. The CDR3 DNA follows: TGTGCCAGCAGGTTACCGGGAGTAAATGAGCAGTTCTTC.

The chain links TRBV28 to TRBJ1-2, with D unclear. The V and J ends lost 6 bases and 8 bases respectively, with 16 bases between them. This CDR3 is 13 amino acids long. Germline V gene data show CDR1 as MDHEN and CDR2 as SYDVKM. The DNA of the CDR3 is TGTGCCAGCAGCTCGTACAGATCCTGGGGCTACACCTTC. Amino acids: CASSSYRSWGYTF.

The chain joins TRBV6-6 to TRBJ2-7, with TRBD2 matching 8 bases. Germline V gives CDR1 MNHNY, CDR2 SVGAGI (reference sequence). The junction had 17 bases not matched to a gene; V was cut back by 5 bases and J by 2 bases. The CDR3 loop spans 18 amino acids. CDR3: CASSPRIKPGLVAYEQYF. CDR3 DNA sequence: TGTGCCAGCAGTCCGCGGATCAAACCGGGACTAGTGGCCTACGAGCAGTACTTC.

The V call is TRBV6-1, the J call TRBJ2-4; TRBD1 agrees at 7 bases. The length of the CDR3 is 17 residues. The V gene's germline CDR1 is MNHNS and CDR2 SASEGT. V shed 4 bases, J shed 8 bases, and the junction held 17 bases outside the gene matches. DNA for the CDR3: TGTGCCAGCAGTGGCCGGGCAGGGGGAACTGTCCTGGACATTCAGTACTTC. Translated, it gives CASSGRAGGTVLDIQYF.

The chain employs TRBV6-2 or TRBV6-3 and TRBJ1-1; D might be TRBD1 (6 bases). Germline lookup yields CDR1 MNHEY and CDR2 SVGEGT. The ends were cut back, 4 bases at V and 1 base at J, with 10 bases in the middle. The CDR3 is 14 amino acids. Written as DNA, the CDR3 is TGTGCCAGCAGTTTCGGACAGAAGAACACTGAAGCTTTCTTT. It yields the protein CASSFGQKNTEAFF.

The chain has TRBV7-8 and TRBJ2-2; D might be TRBD2 (5 bases). CDR3 length: 15 amino acids. CDR1 is SGHVS, CDR2 FQNEAQ, per germline. V shed 5 bases and J shed 6 bases, with 16 bases lying between them. CDR3 protein: CASSTSSSVAGELFF. CDR3 DNA: TGTGCCAGCAGCACTTCTAGCAGCGTCGCCGGGGAGCTGTTTTTT. The full variable domain, in which reference TRBV7-8 and TRBJ2-2 provide the parts outside the CDR3, is GAGVSQSPRYKVAKRGQDVALRCDPISGHVSLFWYQQALGQGPEFLTYFQNEAQLDKSGLPSDRFFAERPEGSVSTLKIQRTQQEDSAVYLCASSTSSSVAGELFFGEGSRLTVL.

A few counts support this clone. The chain is built from TRBV27 and TRBJ2-2, with TRBD2 matching over 8 bases. Germline V CDR1 and CDR2: MNHEY, SMNVEV (reference sequence). J lost 1 base, V lost 6 bases, and 4 bases had no gene match. The length of the CDR3 is 15 residues. The CDR3 protein is CASRERELNTGELFF. DNA for the CDR3: TGTGCCAGCAGGGAGCGGGAGTTGAACACCGGGGAGCTGTTTTTT.

V gene TRBV11-2 combines with J gene TRBJ1-2, with 7 bases lining up with TRBD1. Germline V gives CDR1 SGHAT, CDR2 FQNNGV. This CDR3 has 14 residues. Trimming took 1 base from V and 5 from J; bases not matched to a gene: 4. CDR3 sequence: CASSLGDRAYGYTF. CDR3 bases: TGTGCCAGCAGCTTAGGGGACAGAGCTTATGGCTACACCTTC.

The chain uses TRBV15 and TRBJ2-2; tentative D call: TRBD1 (7 bases). Germline assignment: CDR1 LNHNV and CDR2 YYDKDF (reference sequence). V lost 1 base and J lost 5, with 14 bases in between. CDR3 length: 16 residues. The CDR3 sequence: CATSRVEGAGTGELFF. The DNA of the CDR3 is TGTGCCACCAGCAGAGTGGAGGGGGCCGGAACCGGGGAGCTGTTTTTT.

The chain recombines TRBV5-6 with TRBJ2-1; 7 bases line up with TRBD2. The V segment lost 4 bases and the J segment 7 bases; nucleotides outside the gene matches: 11. The CDR3 extends over 15 amino acids. The germline V gene encodes CDR1 SGHDT and CDR2 YYEEEE. CDR3 sequence reads: CASSGPGLLANEQFF. CDR3 DNA sequence: TGTGCCAGCAGCGGACCGGGACTACTGGCGAATGAGCAGTTCTTC.

Written as DNA, the CDR3 is TGTGCCAGCAGCCCCAGACAGGGTGATTATGGCTACACCTTC. This codes for CASSPRQGDYGYTF. V is TRBV6-5 and J is TRBJ1-2, with 7 bases aligning to TRBD1. The CDR3 contains 14 residues. Germline V lookup: CDR1 MNHEY, CDR2 SVGAGI. The ends lost 6 bases at V and 5 bases at J; junction bases unmatched: 9.